The TCR beta chain described here comes from a study of blood T cell repertoires in COVID-19. Background on the study: PBMCs, B-cell-depleted T cells, or T cells provided the cDNA or gDNA that made up the material.

Germline assignment: CDR1 MGHRA and CDR2 YSYEKL. The CDR3 loop spans 15 amino acids. V lost 4 bases and J lost 4; bases outside the gene matches: 7. Seattle-derived patients entered the study during active infection and were followed longitudinally. This table comes from immunoSEQ multiplex PCR, and its TCRdb copy is limited to in-frame clones, with some not included. The profile shows fewer than 350,000 clones, 80% to 90% of them singletons. The source of this sequence is a woman aged 25 to 39 with COVID-19, enrolled during active disease. The rearrangement links TRBV4-1 to TRBJ2-3; the match to TRBD2 covers 8 bases. Sequencing used peripheral blood. The CDR3 loop reads CASSPTGLVPDTQYF. The CDR3 nucleotides are TGCGCCAGCAGCCCAACGGGACTAGTTCCAGATACGCAGTATTTT.